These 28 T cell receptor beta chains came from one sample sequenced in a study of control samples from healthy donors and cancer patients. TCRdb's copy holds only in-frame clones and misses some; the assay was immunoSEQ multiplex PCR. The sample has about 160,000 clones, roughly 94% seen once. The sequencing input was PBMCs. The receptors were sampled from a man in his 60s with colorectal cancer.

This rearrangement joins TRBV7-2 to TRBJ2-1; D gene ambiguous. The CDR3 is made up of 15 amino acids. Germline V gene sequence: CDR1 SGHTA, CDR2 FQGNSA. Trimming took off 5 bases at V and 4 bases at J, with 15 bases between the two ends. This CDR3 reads CASSPVGNPYNEQFF. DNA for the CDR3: TGTGCCAGCAGCCCCGTAGGGAATCCTTACAATGAGCAGTTCTTC.

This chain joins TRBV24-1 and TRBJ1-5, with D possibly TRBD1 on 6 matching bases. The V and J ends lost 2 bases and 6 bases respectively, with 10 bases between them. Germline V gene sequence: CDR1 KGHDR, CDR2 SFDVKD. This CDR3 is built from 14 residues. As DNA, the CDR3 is TGTGCCACCAGTGATTGCGCAGGGGCTCAGCCCCAGCATTTT. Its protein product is CATSDCAGAQPQHF.

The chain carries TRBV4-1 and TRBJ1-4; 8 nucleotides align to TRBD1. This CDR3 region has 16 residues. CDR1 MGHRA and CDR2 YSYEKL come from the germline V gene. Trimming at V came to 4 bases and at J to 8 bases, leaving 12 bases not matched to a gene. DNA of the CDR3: TGCGCCAGCAGCCCTTTATATAGGACAGGGAAAGAAAAACTGTTTTTT. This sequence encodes CASSPLYRTGKEKLFF.

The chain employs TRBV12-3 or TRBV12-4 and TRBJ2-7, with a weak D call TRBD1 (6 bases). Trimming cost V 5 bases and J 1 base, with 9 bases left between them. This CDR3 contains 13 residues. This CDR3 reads CASSTGSSYEQYF. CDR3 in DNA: TGTGCCAGCAGTACAGGGTCATCCTACGAGCAGTACTTC.

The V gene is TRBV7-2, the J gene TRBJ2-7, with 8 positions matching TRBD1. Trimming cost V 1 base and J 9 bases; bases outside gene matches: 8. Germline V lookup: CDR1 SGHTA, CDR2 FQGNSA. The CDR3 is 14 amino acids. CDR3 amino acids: CASSLVTGVLVQYF. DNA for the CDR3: TGTGCCAGCAGCTTAGTGACAGGGGTTCTCGTGCAGTACTTC. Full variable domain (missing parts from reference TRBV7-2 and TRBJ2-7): GAGVSQSPSNKVTEKGKDVELRCDPISGHTALYWYRQSLGQGLEFLIYFQGNSAPDKSGLPSDRFSAERTGGSVSTLTIQRTQQEDSAVYLCASSLVTGVLVQYFGPGTRLTVT.

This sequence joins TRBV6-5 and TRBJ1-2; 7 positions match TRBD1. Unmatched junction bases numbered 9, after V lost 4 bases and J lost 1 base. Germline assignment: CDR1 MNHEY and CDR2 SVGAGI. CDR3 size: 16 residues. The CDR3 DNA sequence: TGTGCCAGCAGTTCCAGGACAGGCACCCTTAACTATGGCTACACCTTC. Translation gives CASSSRTGTLNYGYTF.

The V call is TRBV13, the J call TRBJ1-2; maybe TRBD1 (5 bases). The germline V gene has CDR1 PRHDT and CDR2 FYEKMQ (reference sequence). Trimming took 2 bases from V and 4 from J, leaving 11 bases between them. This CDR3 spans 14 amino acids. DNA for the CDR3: TGTGCCAGCAGCTTAAAACCGGGGGTCTATGGCTACACCTTC. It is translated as CASSLKPGVYGYTF.

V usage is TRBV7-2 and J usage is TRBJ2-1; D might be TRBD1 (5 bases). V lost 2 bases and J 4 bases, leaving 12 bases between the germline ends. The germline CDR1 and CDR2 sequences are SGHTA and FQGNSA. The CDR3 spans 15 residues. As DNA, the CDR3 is TGTGCCAGCAGCTTATTTACAGGATCATACAATGAGCAGTTCTTC. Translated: CASSLFTGSYNEQFF.

DNA of the CDR3: TGCGCCAGCAGCCAAGGGGTCGGGGGGCACAACTATGGCTACACCTTC. Its translation is CASSQGVGGHNYGYTF. The V gene is TRBV4-3, the J gene TRBJ1-2; possible D gene TRBD1, 6 bases. This CDR3 contains 16 residues. From germline, CDR1 is LGHNA and CDR2 YSLEER. V shed 1 base and J shed 2 bases, with 14 bases lying between them.

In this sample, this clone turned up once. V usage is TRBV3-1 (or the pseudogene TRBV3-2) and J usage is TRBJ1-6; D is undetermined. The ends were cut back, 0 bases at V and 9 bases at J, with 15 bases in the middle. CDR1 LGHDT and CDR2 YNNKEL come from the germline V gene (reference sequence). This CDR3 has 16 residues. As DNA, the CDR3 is TGTGCCAGCAGCCAAGAATCGGGGAGGGTGGGTTCACCCCTCCACTTT. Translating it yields CASSQESGRVGSPLHF.

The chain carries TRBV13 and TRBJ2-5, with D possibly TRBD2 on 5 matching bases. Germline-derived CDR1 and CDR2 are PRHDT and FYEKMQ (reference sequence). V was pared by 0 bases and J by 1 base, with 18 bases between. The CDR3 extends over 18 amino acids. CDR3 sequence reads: CASSLGGGSAEFQETQYF. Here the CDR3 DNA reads TGTGCCAGCAGCTTAGGCGGAGGATCCGCCGAATTCCAAGAGACCCAGTACTTC.

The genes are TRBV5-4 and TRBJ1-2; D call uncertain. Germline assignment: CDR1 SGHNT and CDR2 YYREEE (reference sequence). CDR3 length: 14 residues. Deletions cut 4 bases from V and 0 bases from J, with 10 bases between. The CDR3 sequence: CASSPDLSNYGYTF. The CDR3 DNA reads TGTGCCAGCAGCCCGGACTTATCTAACTATGGCTACACCTTC.

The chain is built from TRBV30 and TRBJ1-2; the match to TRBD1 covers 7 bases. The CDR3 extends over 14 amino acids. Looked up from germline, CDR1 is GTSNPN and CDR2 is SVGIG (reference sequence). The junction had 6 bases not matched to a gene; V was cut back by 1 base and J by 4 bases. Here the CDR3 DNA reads TGTGCCTGGAGTGGCAACAGGGGCGCCTATGGCTACACCTTC. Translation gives CAWSGNRGAYGYTF.

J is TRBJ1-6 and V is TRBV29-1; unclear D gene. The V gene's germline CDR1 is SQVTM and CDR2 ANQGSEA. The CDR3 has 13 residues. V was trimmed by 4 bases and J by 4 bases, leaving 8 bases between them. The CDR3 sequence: CSVGVQYNSPLHF. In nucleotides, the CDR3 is TGCAGCGTTGGGGTTCAGTATAATTCACCCCTCCACTTT.

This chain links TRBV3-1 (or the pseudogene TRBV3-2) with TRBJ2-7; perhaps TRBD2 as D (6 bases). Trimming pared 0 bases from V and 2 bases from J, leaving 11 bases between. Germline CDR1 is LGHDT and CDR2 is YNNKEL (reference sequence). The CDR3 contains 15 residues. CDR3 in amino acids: CASSQDWGGTYEQYF. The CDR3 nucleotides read TGTGCCAGCAGCCAAGATTGGGGCGGGACCTACGAGCAGTACTTC.

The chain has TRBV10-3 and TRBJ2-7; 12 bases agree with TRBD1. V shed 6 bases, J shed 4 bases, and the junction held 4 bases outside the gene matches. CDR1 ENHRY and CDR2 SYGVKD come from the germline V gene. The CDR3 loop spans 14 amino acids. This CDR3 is CAIRGQGAKYEQYF. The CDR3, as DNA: TGTGCCATCAGGGGACAGGGGGCGAAGTACGAGCAGTACTTC.

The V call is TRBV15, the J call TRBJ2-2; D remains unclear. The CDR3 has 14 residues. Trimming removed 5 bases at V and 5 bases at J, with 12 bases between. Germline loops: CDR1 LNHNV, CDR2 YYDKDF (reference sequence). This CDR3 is CATSLMSVTGELFF. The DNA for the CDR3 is TGTGCCACCAGCTTAATGTCAGTGACCGGGGAGCTGTTTTTT.

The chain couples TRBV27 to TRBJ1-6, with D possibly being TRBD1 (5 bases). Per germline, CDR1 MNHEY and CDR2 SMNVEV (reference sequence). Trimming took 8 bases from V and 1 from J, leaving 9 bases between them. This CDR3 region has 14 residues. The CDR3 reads CASFQGSYNSPLHF. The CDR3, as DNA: TGTGCCAGCTTTCAGGGTTCCTATAATTCACCCCTCCACTTT.

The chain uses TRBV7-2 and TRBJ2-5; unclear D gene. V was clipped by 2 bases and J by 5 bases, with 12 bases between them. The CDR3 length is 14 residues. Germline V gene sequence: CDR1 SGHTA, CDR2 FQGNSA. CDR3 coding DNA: TGTGCCAGCAGCTTAAAAAGGAGATCGGAGACCCAGTACTTC. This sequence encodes CASSLKRRSETQYF.

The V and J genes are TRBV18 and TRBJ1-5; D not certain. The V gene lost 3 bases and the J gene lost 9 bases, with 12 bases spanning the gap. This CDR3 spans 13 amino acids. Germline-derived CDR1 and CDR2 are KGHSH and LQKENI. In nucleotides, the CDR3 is TGTGCCAGCTCACCCCGGACGGAATCGCCCCAGCATTTT. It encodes CASSPRTESPQHF.

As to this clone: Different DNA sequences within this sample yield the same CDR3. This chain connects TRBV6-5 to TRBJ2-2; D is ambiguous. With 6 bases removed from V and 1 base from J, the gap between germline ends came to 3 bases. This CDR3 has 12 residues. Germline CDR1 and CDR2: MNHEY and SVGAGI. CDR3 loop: CASRKNTGELFF. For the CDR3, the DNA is TGTGCCAGCAGAAAGAACACCGGGGAGCTGTTTTTT.

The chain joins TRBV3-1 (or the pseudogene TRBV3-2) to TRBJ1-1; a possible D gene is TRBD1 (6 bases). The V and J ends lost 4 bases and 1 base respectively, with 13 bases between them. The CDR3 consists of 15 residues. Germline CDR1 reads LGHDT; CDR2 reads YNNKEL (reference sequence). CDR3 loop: CASSLPQGPNTEAFF. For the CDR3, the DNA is TGTGCCAGCAGCCTTCCACAGGGACCGAACACTGAAGCTTTCTTT.

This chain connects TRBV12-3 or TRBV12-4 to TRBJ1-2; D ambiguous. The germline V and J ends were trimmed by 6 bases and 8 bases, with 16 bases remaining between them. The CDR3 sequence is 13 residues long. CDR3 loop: CASRASNEGGYTF. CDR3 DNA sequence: TGTGCCAGCAGGGCTTCTAACGAAGGGGGCTACACCTTC.

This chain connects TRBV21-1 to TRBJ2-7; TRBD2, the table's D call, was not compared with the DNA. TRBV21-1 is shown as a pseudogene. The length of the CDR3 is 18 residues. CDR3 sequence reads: CASSKGGTSGLSSYEQYF. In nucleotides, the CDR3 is TGTGCCAGCAGCAAAGGGGGGACTAGCGGACTTAGCTCCTACGAGCAGTACTTC.

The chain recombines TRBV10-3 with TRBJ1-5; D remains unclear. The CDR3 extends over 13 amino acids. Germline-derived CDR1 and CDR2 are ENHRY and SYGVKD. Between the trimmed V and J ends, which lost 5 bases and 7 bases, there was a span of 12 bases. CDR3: CAISPPSGQPQHF. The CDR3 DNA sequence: TGTGCCATCAGTCCACCCAGCGGGCAGCCCCAGCATTTT.

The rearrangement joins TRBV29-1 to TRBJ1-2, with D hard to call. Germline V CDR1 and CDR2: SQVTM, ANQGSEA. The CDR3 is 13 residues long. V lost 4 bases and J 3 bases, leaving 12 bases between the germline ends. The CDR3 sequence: CSVGAGSYYGYTF. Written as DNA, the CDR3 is TGCAGCGTTGGTGCCGGAAGTTACTATGGCTACACCTTC.

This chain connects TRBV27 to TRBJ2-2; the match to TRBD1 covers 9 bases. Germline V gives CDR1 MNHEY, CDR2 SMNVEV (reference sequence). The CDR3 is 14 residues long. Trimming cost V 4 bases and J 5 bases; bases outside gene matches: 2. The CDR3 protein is CASSSGQGTGELFF. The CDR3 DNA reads TGTGCCAGCAGTTCTGGACAGGGGACCGGGGAGCTGTTTTTT.

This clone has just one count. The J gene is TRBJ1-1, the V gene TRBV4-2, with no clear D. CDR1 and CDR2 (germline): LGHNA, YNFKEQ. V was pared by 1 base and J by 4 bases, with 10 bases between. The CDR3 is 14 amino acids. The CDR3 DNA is TGTGCCAGCAGCCAAGCGGACCGCCCCACTGAAGCTTTCTTT. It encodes CASSQADRPTEAFF.